This T cell receptor beta chain is drawn from a study of CD8 T cells in Susac syndrome. The overall study: Patients with Susac syndrome were therapy-naive, on corticosteroids, or on intravenous immunoglobulin alone at the time that blood was drawn. General study findings and limits: CD8+ clones in Susac expanded most in TEMRA cells and active patients.

RNA was extracted with the RNeasy kit, and a quantity of about 0.5 to 1 ug was reverse transcribed using random hexamers. One entry per CDR3 protein results from TCRdb running MiXCR on the immunoSEQ multiplex PCR reads. In the table there are about 130,000 distinct CDR3 sequences, over 85% of which are singletons. On this clonotype itself: Its antigen is not identified.

FACS was used to enrich TEMRA cells, whereas the CD8+ and CD4+ T cells were obtained by negative isolation. Trimming at V came to 3 bases and at J to 3 bases, leaving 4 bases not matched to a gene. Germline loops: CDR1 MNHEY, CDR2 SMNVEV (reference sequence). The CDR3 totals 14 residues. Sample: CD8+ T cells from PBMCs. The rearrangement uses TRBV27 and TRBJ1-1, with 7 positions matching TRBD1. This receptor was identified in a human donor with Susac syndrome. CDR3 loop: CASSFTGEDTEAFF. CDR3 in DNA: TGTGCCAGCAGTTTCACAGGGGAGGACACTGAAGCTTTCTTT.